What follows are 13 T cell receptor beta chains derived from one specimen sequenced in a study of monozygotic twins with inflammatory bowel disease. TCRdb reprocessed the 5' RACE reads and reports one entry per CDR3 protein, with no DNA. The sample has approximately 400,000 distinct CDR3 sequences. The sequencing input was blood. These receptors all come from a human donor with ulcerative colitis or Crohn's disease, or a healthy co-twin of an affected twin (not recorded which).

This chain connects TRBV13 to TRBJ2-7. The CDR3 is made up of 16 amino acids. Germline V lookup: CDR1 PRHDT, CDR2 FYEKMQ (reference sequence). CDR3 residues: CASSLVGGLSSYEQYF.

The rearrangement uses TRBV29-1 and TRBJ2-7; the D gene TCRdb calls, TRBD2, cannot be checked with no DNA. CDR1 is SQVTM, CDR2 ANQGSEA, per germline. There are 16 residues in the CDR3. Here the CDR3 reads CSVEGHEGGGPYEQYF.

The chain is built from TRBV27 and TRBJ2-4; TCRdb reports TRBD1, a call that lacks DNA to check it against. Germline V lookup: CDR1 MNHEY, CDR2 SMNVEV (reference sequence). The CDR3 totals 14 residues. CDR3 sequence: CASSFLGRENIQYF.

This rearrangement joins TRBV5-1 to TRBJ2-7. Germline CDR1 and CDR2: SGHRS and YFSETQ. CDR3 size: 14 residues. This CDR3 reads CASSLDRAYYEQYF. Supplemented by reference TRBV5-1 and TRBJ2-7, the full variable domain reads KAGVTQTPRYLIKTRGQQVTLSCSPISGHRSVSWYQQTPGQGLQFLFEYFSETQRNKGNFPGRFSGRQFSNSRSEMNVSTLELGDSALYLCASSLDRAYYEQYFGPGTRLTVT.

V gene TRBV6-5 combines with J gene TRBJ2-3; TCRdb designates TRBD1, a call that cannot be tested without DNA. The length of the CDR3 is 17 residues. The germline gives CDR1 MNHEY, CDR2 SVGAGI. CDR3 sequence: CASSSETSGDVTDTQYF.

V is TRBV20-1 and J is TRBJ2-5; TCRdb outputs TRBD2, but without DNA this stays unchecked. CDR3 length equals 13 residues. From germline, CDR1 is DFQATT and CDR2 SNEGSKA (reference sequence). The CDR3 sequence is CSARVAGVETQYF.

The chain uses TRBV7-2 and TRBJ1-6; TCRdb proposes TRBD1, but this gene call is untestable without DNA. Germline lookup yields CDR1 SGHTA and CDR2 FQGNSA. This CDR3 contains 15 residues. The CDR3 here is CASSSRQGQNSPLHF.

V is TRBV5-4 and J is TRBJ2-2; TCRdb names TRBD1, which stays unverified in the absence of DNA. CDR1 SGHNT and CDR2 YYREEE come from the germline V gene (reference sequence). The CDR3 length is 15 residues. Here the CDR3 reads CASSGGTGDTGELFF.

According to its frequency, this clonotype is medium-sized. CDR3 sequence reads: CAWRGLGKEDYTF. V and J are TRBV30 and TRBJ1-2. The CDR3 length is 13 residues. CDR1 and CDR2 (germline): GTSNPN, SVGIG (reference sequence).

The chain joins TRBV4-1 to TRBJ2-1; the D call of TRBD2 rests on TCRdb alone, since no DNA is present to check it. From germline, CDR1 is MGHRA and CDR2 YSYEKL. This CDR3 spans 20 amino acids. CDR3 in amino acids: CASSPSGLAGVLDSYNEQFF.

CDR3 sequence reads: CASSQDPTTGRNSPLHF. The chain joins TRBV4-1 to TRBJ1-6; TCRdb indicates TRBD1, and absent DNA this call remains unverified. In germline, CDR1 is MGHRA, CDR2 YSYEKL. CDR3 length equals 17 residues.

The chain is built from TRBV29-1 and TRBJ2-7; TCRdb's D call, TRBD1, is unchecked because there is no DNA. CDR1 is SQVTM and CDR2 is ANQGSEA in the germline V gene. The CDR3 is 12 amino acids. The CDR3 protein is CSVELQGYEQYF.

This rearrangement joins TRBV20-1 to TRBJ1-5. CDR1 is DFQATT, CDR2 SNEGSKA, per germline (reference sequence). The CDR3 runs to 20 residues. The chain's CDR3 is CSASDFQASTPLNSNQPQHF.